Below are 7 T cell receptor beta chains sequenced from a single sample in a study of shared clonotypes between healthy human individuals. The repertoire was sequenced with immunoSEQ multiplex PCR; TCRdb's copy has only in-frame clones and lacks some. The table records about 1 million clones, roughly 80% of them present only once. The sample consisted of memory CD4+ T cells sorted from blood. Subset denoted: CD45RA-negative fraction. Every receptor here comes from a young man in good health.

This clone has a handful of counts. The V call is TRBV7-2, the J call TRBJ1-2; D might be TRBD1 (6 bases). In germline, CDR1 is SGHTA, CDR2 FQGNSA. The CDR3 is 16 amino acids. V gave up 1 base and J gave up 8 bases, with 20 bases separating them. CDR3 DNA sequence: TGTGCCAGCAGCTTAGGGCATTTTCAGGGGTGGGACGGCTACACCTTC. This gives the protein CASSLGHFQGWDGYTF.

V gene TRBV4-2 combines with J gene TRBJ2-5, with 13 bases identical to TRBD2. V lost 4 bases, J lost 4 bases, and 6 bases stayed unmatched. Germline CDR1 is LGHNA and CDR2 is YNFKEQ. The CDR3 is 16 residues long. CDR3: CASSPGTSGVVETQYF. The CDR3, as DNA: TGTGCCAGCAGCCCTGGGACTAGCGGGGTAGTAGAGACCCAGTACTTC.

The gene calls are TRBV7-2 and TRBJ2-3, with TRBD1 as a possible D gene (6 bases). With 4 bases removed from V and 3 bases from J, the gap between germline ends came to 14 bases. Per germline, CDR1 SGHTA and CDR2 FQGNSA. The CDR3 extends over 15 amino acids. The CDR3 DNA sequence: TGTGCCAGCAGCTCTACACTCCAGGGGACAGATACGCAGTATTTT. Translated, it gives CASSSTLQGTDTQYF.

The V gene is TRBV7-2, the J gene TRBJ2-7; 7 nucleotides match TRBD2. The V segment lost 5 bases and the J segment 2 bases; nucleotides outside the gene matches: 6. Germline values: CDR1 SGHTA, CDR2 FQGNSA. The CDR3 spans 14 residues. CDR3: CASSPHREAYEQYF. CDR3 in DNA: TGTGCCAGCAGCCCACACCGGGAGGCCTACGAGCAGTACTTC.

The chain employs TRBV5-4 and TRBJ2-7; 7 nucleotides line up with TRBD1. The germline V gene encodes CDR1 SGHNT and CDR2 YYREEE (reference sequence). V was clipped by 4 bases and J by 7 bases; unmatched bases: 17. This CDR3 has 16 residues. CDR3 coding DNA: TGTGCCAGCAGCCCAAGTGGTGGGACAGCAAGCACGGAGCAGTACTTC. It specifies CASSPSGGTASTEQYF.

Ten or more counts support this clone. This rearrangement joins TRBV9 to TRBJ1-2; 9 bases are a match to TRBD1. Germline V gene sequence: CDR1 SGDLS, CDR2 YYNGEE. The CDR3 length is 15 residues. The trim removed 3 bases at V and 7 bases at J, leaving 10 bases unmatched. The DNA for the CDR3 is TGTGCCAGCAGCGAGCCGGGACAGGGAGTCGGTGGCTACACCTTC. This translates into CASSEPGQGVGGYTF.

The chain is built from TRBV7-2 and TRBJ1-5; D is undetermined. The germline V and J ends were trimmed by 0 bases and 2 bases, with 11 bases remaining between them. In germline, CDR1 is SGHTA, CDR2 FQGNSA. This CDR3 region has 16 residues. CDR3 sequence (DNA): TGTGCCAGCAGCTTAGCGTGGCAACCGGGCAATCAGCCCCAGCATTTT. Protein sequence: CASSLAWQPGNQPQHF.